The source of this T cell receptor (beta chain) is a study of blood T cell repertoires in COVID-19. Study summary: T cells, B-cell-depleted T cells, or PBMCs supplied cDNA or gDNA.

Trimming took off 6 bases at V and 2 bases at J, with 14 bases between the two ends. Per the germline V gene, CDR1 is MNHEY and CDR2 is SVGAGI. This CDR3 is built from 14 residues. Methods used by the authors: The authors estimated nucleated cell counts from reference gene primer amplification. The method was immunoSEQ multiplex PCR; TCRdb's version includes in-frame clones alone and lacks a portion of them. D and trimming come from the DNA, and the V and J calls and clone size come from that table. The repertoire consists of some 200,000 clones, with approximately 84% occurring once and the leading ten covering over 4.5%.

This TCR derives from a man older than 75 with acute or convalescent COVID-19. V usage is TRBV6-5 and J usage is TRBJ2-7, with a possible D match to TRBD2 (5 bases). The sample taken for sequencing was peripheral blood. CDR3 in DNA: TGTGCCAGCAGGTCTAGTGAGGGCGCCTACGAGCAGTACTTC. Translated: CASRSSEGAYEQYF.